The 17 T cell receptor beta chains presented below share a single source sample, sequenced in a study of cytomegalovirus exposure and HLA in healthy donors. Assay: immunoSEQ multiplex PCR; the TCRdb copy retains only in-frame clones and omits some. This sample carries 200,000 or so clones, 70% to 90% of them seen once, and the ten largest clones take 2.5% to 3.5%. Sequencing was performed on PBMCs. Receptors originate from a woman under 30 in good health and CMV-seronegative.

The rearrangement links TRBV30 to TRBJ2-5, with D possibly matching TRBD2 (6 bases). V lost 8 bases, J lost 3 bases, and 7 bases lay in between. This CDR3 region has 10 residues. Looked up from germline, CDR1 is GTSNPN and CDR2 is SVGIG (reference sequence). The CDR3 reads CAGEEETQYF. The CDR3 DNA sequence: TGTGCCGGGGAGGAAGAGACCCAGTACTTC.

The CDR3 loop reads CASSSGRGGDGYTF. DNA for the CDR3: TGTGCCAGCAGCTCGGGGAGGGGAGGGGATGGCTACACCTTC. This chain connects TRBV5-4 to TRBJ1-2; possible D gene TRBD1, 5 bases. Germline V CDR1 and CDR2: SGHNT, YYREEE (reference sequence). With 3 bases removed from V and 6 bases from J, the gap between germline ends came to 15 bases. The CDR3 contains 14 residues. Variable domain in full (rest from reference TRBV5-4 and TRBJ1-2): ETGVTQSPTHLIKTRGQQVTLRCSSQSGHNTVSWYQQALGQGPQFIFQYYREEENGRGNFPPRFSGLQFPNYSSELNVNALELDDSALYLCASSSGRGGDGYTFGSGTRLTVV.

The chain combines TRBV2 with TRBJ2-1, with 7 bases fitting TRBD1. Germline V gives CDR1 SNHLY, CDR2 FYNNEI. CDR3 length: 16 amino acids. Trimming removed 1 base from V and 7 bases from J; junction bases left unmatched: 10. DNA for the CDR3: TGTGCCAGCAGTGAAGGCAGACGAACAGGGGTAAATGAGCAGTTCTTC. It encodes CASSEGRRTGVNEQFF.

CDR3 protein: CASSSLAETAYEQYF. For the CDR3, the DNA is TGTGCCAGCAGCTCCCTAGCGGAAACTGCCTACGAGCAGTACTTC. The chain combines TRBV7-8 with TRBJ2-7, with 7 bases matching TRBD2. CDR1 and CDR2 from the germline V gene are SGHVS and FQNEAQ. V lost 4 bases to trimming and J lost 2 bases; unmatched junction nucleotides: 8. The CDR3 is made up of 15 amino acids.

The gene calls are TRBV7-9 and TRBJ2-7; D might be TRBD1 (8 bases). The V and J ends lost 6 bases and 4 bases respectively, with 28 bases between them. Germline CDR1 reads SEHNR; CDR2 reads FQNEAQ (reference sequence). The CDR3 consists of 18 residues. CDR3 DNA sequence: TGTGCCAGCAGTCGATTCGGGGGGTTTTCGGACAGGGTGTACGAGCAGTACTTC. Protein: CASSRFGGFSDRVYEQYF.

CDR3 protein: CASSPRTSVIYTQYF. The CDR3 coding sequence is TGCGCCAGCAGCCCTAGGACTAGCGTCATTTACACGCAGTATTTT. The chain uses TRBV5-1 and TRBJ2-3; 9 bases line up with TRBD2. With V trimmed by 4 bases and J by 9 bases, 12 bases remained unmatched. Germline V gene data show CDR1 as SGHRS and CDR2 as YFSETQ. This CDR3 is built from 15 residues.

V gene TRBV19 combines with J gene TRBJ2-2; the D gene is possibly TRBD1 (6 bases). Trimming removed 3 bases from V and 6 bases from J, with 17 bases in between. In germline, CDR1 is LNHDA, CDR2 SQIVND (reference sequence). The CDR3 consists of 16 residues. CDR3 DNA: TGTGCCAGTAGTATGCACTCAGGGGTAGGGGCCGGGGAGCTGTTTTTT. It translates to CASSMHSGVGAGELFF. The full variable domain, its missing parts supplied by reference TRBV19 and TRBJ2-2, is DGGITQSPKYLFRKEGQNVTLSCEQNLNHDAMYWYRQDPGQGLRLIYYSQIVNDFQKGDIAEGYSVSREKKESFPLTVTSAQKNPTAFYLCASSMHSGVGAGELFFGEGSRLTVL.

The chain joins TRBV2 to TRBJ2-3; D remains ambiguous. The CDR3 has 14 amino acids. Germline CDR1 and CDR2: SNHLY and FYNNEI. V lost 8 bases and J 3 bases, leaving 15 bases between the germline ends. CDR3 protein: CASRSLKETDTQYF. The CDR3 DNA is TGTGCCAGCCGTAGCCTCAAAGAGACAGATACGCAGTATTTT.

This clone appeared once. The gene calls are TRBV5-1 and TRBJ2-1; the match to TRBD1 covers 7 bases. The V and J ends lost 4 bases and 7 bases, in that order; junction bases with no gene match: 11. Germline CDR1 reads SGHRS; CDR2 reads YFSETQ. The CDR3 has 15 amino acids. The CDR3 DNA reads as TGCGCCAGCAGCACCGGGGACAGTAGAATAAATGAGCAGTTCTTC. Translated: CASSTGDSRINEQFF.

The genes are TRBV7-2 and TRBJ2-1; 9 bases fit TRBD1. The CDR3 is 15 residues long. The germline gives CDR1 SGHTA, CDR2 FQGNSA. The V gene end was trimmed by 1 base and the J gene end by 6 bases; junction bases not matched to a gene: 4. The CDR3, as DNA: TGTGCCAGCAGCTTAGATCGGGACAGGGTCAATGAGCAGTTCTTC. It is translated as CASSLDRDRVNEQFF.

Here the CDR3 reads CASSEGTSGSLWDTQYF. The CDR3 DNA follows: TGTGCCAGCAGCGAGGGGACTAGCGGGAGTCTCTGGGATACGCAGTATTTT. V usage is TRBV9 and J usage is TRBJ2-3; 14 bases agree with TRBD2. The germline V gene encodes CDR1 SGDLS and CDR2 YYNGEE. With V trimmed by 3 bases and J by 6 bases, 9 bases remained unmatched. This CDR3 contains 17 residues.

The chain employs TRBV28 and TRBJ2-3; possible D gene TRBD2, 5 bases. The V end lost 5 bases, the J end lost 1 base, and 16 bases lay between the germline ends. This CDR3 has 16 residues. Germline V lookup: CDR1 MDHEN, CDR2 SYDVKM. CDR3 DNA: TGTGCCAGCAGTCCACCTCGGGGTAGCGGCACAGATACGCAGTATTTT. It is translated as CASSPPRGSGTDTQYF.

The chain has TRBV7-9 and TRBJ2-5, with D perhaps TRBD1 (6 bases). There are 15 residues in the CDR3. Trimming took 6 bases from V and 4 from J, leaving 18 bases between them. Germline V gene sequence: CDR1 SEHNR, CDR2 FQNEAQ (reference sequence). The CDR3 here is CASSSNRVGVETQYF. The CDR3 DNA reads TGTGCCAGCAGTTCTAACAGGGTTGGAGTAGAGACCCAGTACTTC.

V gene TRBV4-2 combines with J gene TRBJ2-7, with no clear D. From germline, CDR1 is LGHNA and CDR2 YNFKEQ. Trimming took 0 bases from V and 0 from J, leaving 12 bases between them. The CDR3 is 16 residues long. Written as DNA, the CDR3 is TGTGCCAGCAGCCAAGATTTCCCCCCCAGCTCCTACGAGCAGTACTTC. Encoded protein: CASSQDFPPSSYEQYF.

This rearrangement joins TRBV5-6 to TRBJ2-1; 7 nucleotides align to TRBD2. Trimming at V came to 4 bases and at J to 10 bases, leaving 23 bases not matched to a gene. This CDR3 is built from 18 residues. The germline V gene has CDR1 SGHDT and CDR2 YYEEEE. The CDR3 sequence is CASSPPPRLAATFSEQFF. CDR3 sequence (DNA): TGTGCCAGCAGCCCCCCCCCGAGGCTAGCGGCCACATTTTCGGAGCAGTTCTTC.

V usage is TRBV5-1 and J usage is TRBJ1-1, with D possibly matching TRBD1 (6 bases). From germline, CDR1 is SGHRS and CDR2 YFSETQ. V lost 0 bases, J lost 1 base, and 7 bases lay in between. The CDR3 covers 14 residues. The CDR3: CASSLEGGNTEAFF. As DNA, the CDR3 is TGCGCCAGCAGCTTGGAAGGGGGGAACACTGAAGCTTTCTTT.

V and J are TRBV11-2 and TRBJ2-1, with unresolved D. V shed 3 bases and J shed 7 bases, with 4 bases lying between them. The CDR3 is 11 residues long. In germline, CDR1 is SGHAT, CDR2 FQNNGV. Here the CDR3 reads CASSFTNEQFF. The DNA of the CDR3 is TGTGCCAGCAGCTTTACTAATGAGCAGTTCTTC.